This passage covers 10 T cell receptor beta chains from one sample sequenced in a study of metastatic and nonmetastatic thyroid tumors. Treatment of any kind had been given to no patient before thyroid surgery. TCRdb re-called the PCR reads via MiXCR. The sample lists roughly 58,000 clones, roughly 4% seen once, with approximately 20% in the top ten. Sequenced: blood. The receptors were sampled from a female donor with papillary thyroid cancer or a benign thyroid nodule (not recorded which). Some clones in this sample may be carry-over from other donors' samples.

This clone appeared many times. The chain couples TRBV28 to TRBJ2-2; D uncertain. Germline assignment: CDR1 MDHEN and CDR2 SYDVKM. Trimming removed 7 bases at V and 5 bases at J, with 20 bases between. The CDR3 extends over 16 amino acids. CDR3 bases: TGTGCCAGCAACTTACCAAGAGGAAGTAGGACCGGGGAGCTGTTTTTT. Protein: CASNLPRGSRTGELFF. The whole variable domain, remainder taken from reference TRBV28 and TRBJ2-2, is DVKVTQSSRYLVKRTGEKVFLECVQDMDHENMFWYRQDPGLGLRLIYFSYDVKMKEKGDIPEGYSVSREKKERFSLILESASTNQTSMYLCASNLPRGSRTGELFFGEGSRLTVL.

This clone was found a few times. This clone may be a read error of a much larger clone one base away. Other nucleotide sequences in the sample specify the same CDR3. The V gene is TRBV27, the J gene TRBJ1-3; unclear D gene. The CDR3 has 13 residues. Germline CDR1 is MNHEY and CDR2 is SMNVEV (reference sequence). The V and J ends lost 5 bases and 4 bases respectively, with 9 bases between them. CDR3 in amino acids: CASSRQGGNTIYF. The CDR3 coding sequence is TGTGCCAGCAGTCGACAAGGAGGAAACACCATATATTTT.

Written as DNA, the CDR3 is TGTGCCAGCAGCCAAGGTGGTCCTTCCTATGGCTACACCTTC. This codes for CASSQGGPSYGYTF. The chain couples TRBV4-2 to TRBJ1-2, with unresolved D. The V and J ends lost 1 base and 4 bases respectively, with 10 bases between them. CDR1 LGHNA and CDR2 YNFKEQ come from the germline V gene. This CDR3 comprises 14 residues.

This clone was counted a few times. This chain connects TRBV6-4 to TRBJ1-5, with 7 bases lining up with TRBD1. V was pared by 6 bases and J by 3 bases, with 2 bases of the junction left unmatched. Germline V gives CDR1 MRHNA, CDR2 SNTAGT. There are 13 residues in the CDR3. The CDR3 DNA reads TGTGCCAGCAGCGACAGGGCCAATCAGCCCCAGCATTTT. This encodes CASSDRANQPQHF.

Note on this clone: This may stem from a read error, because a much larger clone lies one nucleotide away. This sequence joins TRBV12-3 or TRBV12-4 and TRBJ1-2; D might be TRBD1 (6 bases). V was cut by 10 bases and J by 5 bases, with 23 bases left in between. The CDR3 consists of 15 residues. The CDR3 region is CAKPWGGERRYGYTF. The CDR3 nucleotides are TGTGCCAAACCCTGGGGGGGCGAACGGAGATATGGCTACACCTTC.

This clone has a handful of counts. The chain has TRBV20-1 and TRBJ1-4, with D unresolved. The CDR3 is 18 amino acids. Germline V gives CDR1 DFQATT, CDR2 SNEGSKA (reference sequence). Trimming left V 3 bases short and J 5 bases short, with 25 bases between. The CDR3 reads CSARSHSGMAAWNEKLFF. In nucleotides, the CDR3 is TGCAGTGCTAGGTCTCACAGCGGAATGGCCGCTTGGAATGAAAAACTGTTTTTT.

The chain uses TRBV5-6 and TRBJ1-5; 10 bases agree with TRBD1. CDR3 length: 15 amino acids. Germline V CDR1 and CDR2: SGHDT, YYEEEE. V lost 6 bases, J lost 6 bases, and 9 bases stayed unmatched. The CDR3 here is CASIPATGGGQPQHF. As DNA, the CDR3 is TGTGCCAGCATCCCCGCGACAGGGGGCGGTCAGCCCCAGCATTTT.

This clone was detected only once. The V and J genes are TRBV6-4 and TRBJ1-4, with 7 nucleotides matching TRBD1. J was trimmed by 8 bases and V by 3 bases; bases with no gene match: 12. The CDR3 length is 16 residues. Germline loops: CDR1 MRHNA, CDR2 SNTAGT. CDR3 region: CASSEAQEGAREKLFF. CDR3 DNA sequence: TGTGCCAGCAGTGAGGCCCAAGAGGGGGCGAGGGAAAAACTGTTTTTT.

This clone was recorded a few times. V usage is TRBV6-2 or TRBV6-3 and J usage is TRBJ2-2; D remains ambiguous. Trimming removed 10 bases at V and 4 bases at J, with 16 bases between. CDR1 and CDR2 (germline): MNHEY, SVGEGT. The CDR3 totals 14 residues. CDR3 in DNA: TGTGCCACATGTATGGCAGGCACCACCGGGGAGCTGTTTTTT. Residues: CATCMAGTTGELFF.

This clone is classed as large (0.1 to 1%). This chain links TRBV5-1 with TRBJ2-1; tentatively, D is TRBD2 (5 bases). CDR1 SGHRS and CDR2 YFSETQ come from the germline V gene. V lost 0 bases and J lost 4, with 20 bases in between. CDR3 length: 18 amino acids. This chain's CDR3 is CASSLAGWETMGYNEQFF. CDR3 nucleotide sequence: TGCGCCAGCAGCTTGGCGGGGTGGGAGACTATGGGGTACAATGAGCAGTTCTTC.